Listed here are 4 T cell receptor beta chains from one sample, sequenced in a study of blood T cell repertoires in COVID-19 (TCRdb year 2020). The library was obtained by the immunoSEQ multiplex PCR assay. The clones in this table, taken by TCRdb from immuneACCESS, are in-frame only. Not every clone is retained; where verified, under half of the shortfall comes from an unresolved V gene, and the cause of the rest is unknown. The sample records hundreds of thousands of clones, 65% to 90% of which are singletons. The top ten hold roughly 4.7% of the sample. Specimen: peripheral blood. The origin of the receptors is a woman in her seventies with acute or convalescent COVID-19.

CDR3 DNA sequence: TGTGCCAGCAGTCGGGTAGTTTCAGGGGGCACAGATACGCAGTATTTT. Protein sequence: CASSRVVSGGTDTQYF. J is TRBJ2-3 and V is TRBV2; maybe TRBD1 (6 bases). The CDR3 spans 16 residues. Trimming shortened V by 5 bases and J by 1 base, and 16 bases separated the two germline ends. The germline V gene encodes CDR1 SNHLY and CDR2 FYNNEI.

V usage is TRBV30 and J usage is TRBJ1-5; no firm D call. This CDR3 has 13 amino acids. Looked up from germline, CDR1 is GTSNPN and CDR2 is SVGIG (reference sequence). The V end lost 1 base, the J end lost 4 bases, and 8 bases lay between the germline ends. DNA of the CDR3: TGTGCCTGGAGTGAACGGGGAAATCAGCCCCAGCATTTT. As protein: CAWSERGNQPQHF.

The chain links TRBV29-1 to TRBJ1-2; D gene unclear. This CDR3 is built from 11 residues. Trimming shortened V by 8 bases and J by 4 bases, and 11 bases separated the two germline ends. Germline-derived CDR1 and CDR2 are SQVTM and ANQGSEA. The CDR3 here is CSSSTGYGYTF. The CDR3 DNA sequence: TGCAGCTCATCGACGGGCTATGGCTACACCTTC.

The V gene is TRBV6-5, the J gene TRBJ2-7, with TRBD1 as a possible D gene (5 bases). V was pared by 6 bases and J by 2 bases, with 8 bases between. The CDR3 has 12 residues. Germline loops: CDR1 MNHEY, CDR2 SVGAGI. CDR3 bases: TGTGCCAGCAGAGGGGCTACCTACGAGCAGTACTTC. Protein product: CASRGATYEQYF.